The subject of this entry is one T cell receptor (beta chain). Its antigen is unidentified. There are 15 residues in the CDR3. V gave up 3 bases and J gave up 4 bases, with 11 bases separating them. In germline, CDR1 is SGDLS, CDR2 YYNGEE. The data belong to a study of spatial heterogeneity in lung cancer. Background on the study: Unique TCR and UMI combinations averaged more than ten appearances each in raw reads.

TCRdb used MiXCR to reprocess the 5' RACE reads, holding one entry per CDR3 protein. The sample carries about 92,000 distinct CDR3 sequences, 10% to 15% recorded once. The time point was: sample taken at primary tumor resection. Researchers sequenced whole RNA taken from tumor, nontumor lung or frozen PBMC without sorting. The study, taken as a whole, reports: Follow-up blood showed ubiquitous expanded tumor TCRs less than blood at resection did.

This material consisted of PBMCs, taken at surgery. The clonotype was recovered from a male donor with early-stage non-small cell lung cancer. This rearrangement joins TRBV9 to TRBJ2-6; TRBD1 is a possible D gene (5 bases). For the CDR3, the DNA is TGTGCCAGCAGCGCCCAGGGATCCGGGGCCAACGTCCTGACTTTC. The encoded protein is CASSAQGSGANVLTF. Full variable domain (outside the CDR3, taken from reference TRBV9 and TRBJ2-6): DSGVTQTPKHLITATGQRVTLRCSPRSGDLSVYWYQQSLDQGLQFLIQYYNGEERAKGNILERFSAQQFPDLHSELNLSSLELGDSALYFCASSAQGSGANVLTFGAGSRLTVL.